This section outlines one T cell receptor (beta chain) sequence together with its context. The CDR3 contains 13 residues. Germline CDR1 and CDR2: LNHDA and SQIVND (reference sequence). The V end was cut by 3 bases, the J end by 3 bases, with 9 bases between. Naive CD8 cells were CD45RO-negative, positively selected for CCR7, excluding terminally differentiated effector memory CD45RA+ cells. The method was immunoSEQ multiplex PCR; TCRdb's version includes in-frame clones alone and lacks a portion of them. The table lists some 2 million clones, less than 95% of them singletons. The data were taken from a study of shared clonotypes between healthy human individuals.

The specimen sequenced was naive CD8+ T cells sorted from blood. This clonotype originated in a man aged 18-30 years in good health. V is TRBV19 and J is TRBJ2-7; D ambiguous. The CDR3 nucleotides are TGTGCCAGTAGTATGGGCGGTGACTACGAGCAGTACTTC. Amino acid sequence: CASSMGGDYEQYF.